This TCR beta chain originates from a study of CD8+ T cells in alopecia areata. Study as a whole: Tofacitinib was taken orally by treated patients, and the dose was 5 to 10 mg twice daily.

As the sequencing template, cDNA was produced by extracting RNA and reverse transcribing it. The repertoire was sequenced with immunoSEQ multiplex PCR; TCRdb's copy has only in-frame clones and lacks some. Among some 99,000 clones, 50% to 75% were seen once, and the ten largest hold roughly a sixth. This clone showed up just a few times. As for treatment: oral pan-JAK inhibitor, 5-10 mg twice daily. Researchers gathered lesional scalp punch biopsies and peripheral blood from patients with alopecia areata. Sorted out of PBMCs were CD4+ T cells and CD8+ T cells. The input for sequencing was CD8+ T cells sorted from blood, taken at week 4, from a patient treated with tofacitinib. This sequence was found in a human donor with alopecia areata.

The CDR3 nucleotides read TGCGCCAGCAGCTTGGCCCCCTCGGGGGAGCAGTTCTTC. As protein: CASSLAPSGEQFF. The chain is built from TRBV5-1 and TRBJ2-1; weak D call: TRBD2 (5 bases). V shed 0 bases and J shed 10 bases, with 11 bases lying between them. Germline CDR1 reads SGHRS; CDR2 reads YFSETQ. The CDR3 consists of 13 residues.